This passage covers 27 T cell receptor beta chains from one sample sequenced in a study of blood T cell repertoires in COVID-19. Profiled with immunoSEQ multiplex PCR; TCRdb holds only in-frame clones, not every one. This sample has 100,000 to 120,000 clones, with over 75% found just once. Sequenced sample: peripheral blood. These receptors all stem from a human donor in a cohort sampled during active COVID-19.

The V and J genes are TRBV29-1 and TRBJ1-1; 7 bases fit TRBD1. The CDR3 is made up of 11 amino acids. Unmatched junction bases numbered 4, after V lost 6 bases and J lost 6 bases. Per the germline V gene, CDR1 is SQVTM and CDR2 is ANQGSEA. The CDR3 coding sequence is TGCAGCGTGGAGGGGGCATCTGAAGCTTTCTTT. Protein: CSVEGASEAFF.

The chain links TRBV2 to TRBJ2-7; 8 bases agree with TRBD1. Germline CDR1 is SNHLY and CDR2 is FYNNEI. After removal of 5 bases from V and 3 bases from J, the junction contained 6 bases not matched to a gene. The CDR3 covers 14 residues. The chain's CDR3 is CASSRQGKGYEQYF. CDR3 bases: TGTGCCAGCAGTCGACAGGGGAAAGGCTACGAGCAGTACTTC.

DNA of the CDR3: TGTGCCAGTAGTATTGGAGGAGATGCAAACTATGGCTACACCTTC. Encoded protein: CASSIGGDANYGYTF. V and J are TRBV19 and TRBJ1-2; D is unresolved. V was trimmed by 3 bases and J by 2 bases, leaving 13 bases between them. The CDR3 sequence is 15 residues long. The V gene's germline CDR1 is LNHDA and CDR2 SQIVND (reference sequence). The entire variable domain, with the rest obtained from reference TRBV19 and TRBJ1-2, is as follows: DGGITQSPKYLFRKEGQNVTLSCEQNLNHDAMYWYRQDPGQGLRLIYYSQIVNDFQKGDIAEGYSVSREKKESFPLTVTSAQKNPTAFYLCASSIGGDANYGYTFGSGTRLTVV.

This rearrangement joins TRBV9 to TRBJ1-3, with D uncertain. CDR1 and CDR2 (germline): SGDLS, YYNGEE. V was cut by 3 bases and J by 1 base, with 11 bases left in between. The CDR3 length is 15 residues. The CDR3: CASSDPSRSGNTIYF. The CDR3 nucleotides read TGTGCCAGCAGCGATCCAAGCCGTTCTGGAAACACCATATATTTT.

This clone was counted a few times. This chain joins TRBV19 and TRBJ1-1; tentative D call: TRBD1 (5 bases). From germline, CDR1 is LNHDA and CDR2 SQIVND (reference sequence). Deletions cut 3 bases from V and 10 bases from J, with 9 bases between. The CDR3 spans 11 residues. CDR3 residues: CASSMSQGAFF. The CDR3, as DNA: TGTGCCAGTAGTATGTCTCAGGGAGCTTTCTTT.

This clone was detected only once. The chain couples TRBV19 to TRBJ2-2, with TRBD1 identical over 9 bases. The CDR3 consists of 15 residues. V lost 6 bases and J lost 3; bases outside the gene matches: 5. Germline-derived CDR1 and CDR2 are LNHDA and SQIVND (reference sequence). The CDR3 sequence is CASSAGTGYTGELFF. DNA for the CDR3: TGTGCCAGTAGCGCTGGGACAGGGTACACCGGGGAGCTGTTTTTT. The variable domain in full, with the rest retrieved from reference TRBV19 and TRBJ2-2, is DGGITQSPKYLFRKEGQNVTLSCEQNLNHDAMYWYRQDPGQGLRLIYYSQIVNDFQKGDIAEGYSVSREKKESFPLTVTSAQKNPTAFYLCASSAGTGYTGELFFGEGSRLTVL.

V usage is TRBV11-2 and J usage is TRBJ2-1; TRBD1 matches at 12 bases. This CDR3 contains 17 residues. The J segment lost 7 bases and the V segment lost 5 bases, leaving 12 bases of the junction unmatched. CDR1 and CDR2 (germline): SGHAT, FQNNGV. CDR3 sequence: CASSPRMGQGARNEQFF. The CDR3, as DNA: TGTGCCAGCAGCCCTAGGATGGGACAGGGGGCGCGGAATGAGCAGTTCTTC.

V usage is TRBV24-1 and J usage is TRBJ2-1, with 14 bases matching TRBD2. Germline CDR1 KGHDR, CDR2 SFDVKD. This CDR3 region has 22 residues. V gave up 0 bases and J gave up 0 bases; unmatched junction bases: 12. CDR3 in amino acids: CATSDLHQPTSGRAPSYNEQFF. CDR3 DNA sequence: TGTGCCACCAGTGATTTGCACCAACCGACTAGCGGGAGGGCCCCCTCCTACAATGAGCAGTTCTTC.

CDR3 residues: CASSPGTSGSGETQYF. CDR3 in DNA: TGTGCCAGTAGTCCCGGGACTAGCGGGAGTGGGGAGACCCAGTACTTC. This chain connects TRBV19 to TRBJ2-5, with 14 bases that match TRBD2. The CDR3 length is 16 residues. The V gene's germline CDR1 is LNHDA and CDR2 SQIVND (reference sequence). The trim removed 5 bases at V and 5 bases at J, leaving 7 bases unmatched.

Regarding this clone: The junction shows a germline mismatch at one end, possibly a read error. The chain has TRBV4-1 and TRBJ2-3, with a tentative D call TRBD2 (6 bases). This CDR3 spans 15 amino acids. Germline CDR1 reads MGHRA; CDR2 reads YSYEKL. CDR3 region: CASSEERRVTDTQYF. The CDR3 coding sequence is TGCGCCAGCAGCGAAGAGAGGAGGGTCACAGATACGCAGTATTTT.

The rearrangement links TRBV30 to TRBJ1-1; maybe TRBD1 (6 bases). The CDR3 is 14 residues long. In germline, CDR1 is GTSNPN, CDR2 SVGIG (reference sequence). Trimming stripped 2 bases from V and 5 bases from J, with 15 bases between. CDR3 sequence (DNA): TGTGCCTGGAGTAACCCAGGGGTAAGGACTGAAGCTTTCTTT. Residues: CAWSNPGVRTEAFF. The whole variable domain, remainder taken from reference TRBV30 and TRBJ1-1, is SQTIHQWPATLVQPVGSPLSLECTVEGTSNPNLYWYRQAAGRGLQLLFYSVGIGQISSEVPQNLSASRPQDRQFILSSKKLLLSDSGFYLCAWSNPGVRTEAFFGQGTRLTVV.

This clone came up once. The CDR3 region has the DNA TGCGCCAGCAGCATGACCGGGACAGGGGCCGAGCAGTACTTC. Its translation is CASSMTGTGAEQYF. This rearrangement joins TRBV5-1 to TRBJ2-7; 10 nucleotides line up with TRBD1. V trimming: 4 bases; J trimming: 6 bases; junction bases outside the gene matches: 7. This CDR3 region has 14 residues. Looked up from germline, CDR1 is SGHRS and CDR2 is YFSETQ.

V gene TRBV7-6 combines with J gene TRBJ2-7; unclear D gene. Germline lookup yields CDR1 SGHVS and CDR2 FNYEAQ. The length of the CDR3 is 12 residues. V lost 3 bases to trimming and J lost 6 bases, with 9 bases between them. The CDR3 DNA reads TGTGCCAGCAGCTTGTCAGGTGTCGAGCAGTACTTC. It encodes CASSLSGVEQYF.

The rearrangement links TRBV11-2 to TRBJ2-5, with a tentative D call TRBD2 (5 bases). The germline V and J ends were trimmed by 2 bases and 4 bases, with 11 bases remaining between them. Germline values: CDR1 SGHAT, CDR2 FQNNGV. There are 14 residues in the CDR3. Here the CDR3 reads CASSLYGVGETQYF. CDR3 DNA: TGTGCCAGCAGCTTATACGGGGTGGGAGAGACCCAGTACTTC.

V and J are TRBV5-1 and TRBJ2-5; the D gene is possibly TRBD2 (5 bases). Trimming pared 3 bases from V and 1 base from J, leaving 13 bases between. The CDR3 consists of 15 residues. The V gene's germline CDR1 is SGHRS and CDR2 YFSETQ. CDR3 residues: CASSWSGGTQETQYF. The CDR3 DNA sequence: TGCGCCAGCAGCTGGTCTGGAGGAACCCAAGAGACCCAGTACTTC.

The rearrangement uses TRBV7-2 and TRBJ1-2, with a tentative D call TRBD1 (6 bases). Germline V gene sequence: CDR1 SGHTA, CDR2 FQGNSA. Trimming cost V 6 bases and J 7 bases, with 12 bases left between them. The CDR3 loop spans 12 amino acids. The CDR3: CASSTGPVGYTF. The CDR3 nucleotides are TGTGCCAGCAGTACAGGGCCGGTTGGCTACACCTTC. Supplemented by reference TRBV7-2 and TRBJ1-2, the full variable domain reads GAGVSQSPSNKVTEKGKDVELRCDPISGHTALYWYRQSLGQGLEFLIYFQGNSAPDKSGLPSDRFSAERTGGSVSTLTIQRTQQEDSAVYLCASSTGPVGYTFGSGTRLTVV.

The chain joins TRBV21-1 to TRBJ2-2; the DNA was not used to check the table's D call, TRBD2. TRBV21-1 is described as a pseudogene. The CDR3 totals 18 residues. CDR3 region: CASSKEGKGLAYTGELFF. CDR3 DNA sequence: TGTGCCAGCAGCAAAGAGGGAAAGGGACTAGCGTACACCGGGGAGCTGTTTTTT.

The genes are TRBV27 and TRBJ1-2; 10 bases align to TRBD1. The CDR3 totals 13 residues. V shed 6 bases and J 8 bases; nucleotides not matched to a gene: 6. Germline CDR1 and CDR2: MNHEY and SMNVEV (reference sequence). In DNA form, the CDR3 reads TGTGCCAGCAGCCTCGGACAGGGGGAAGGCTACACCTTC. Protein product: CASSLGQGEGYTF.

The chain couples TRBV14 to TRBJ2-7; D perhaps matches TRBD1 (6 bases). This CDR3 has 17 amino acids. Germline-derived CDR1 and CDR2 are SGHDN and FVKESK. Trimming took 4 bases from V and 2 from J, leaving 21 bases between them. CDR3 protein: CASSPRAGAWLTYEQYF. As DNA, the CDR3 is TGTGCCAGCAGCCCCAGAGCAGGGGCTTGGCTAACCTACGAGCAGTACTTC.

V gene TRBV28 combines with J gene TRBJ1-5, with D perhaps TRBD1 (5 bases). V lost 7 bases and J lost 5, with 18 bases in between. The germline V gene encodes CDR1 MDHEN and CDR2 SYDVKM. The CDR3 has 15 residues. The CDR3, as DNA: TGTGCCAGCACCCTATCCACCCTACAGGATCAGCCCCAGCATTTT. The encoded protein is CASTLSTLQDQPQHF.

This clone was detected a few times. The genes are TRBV6-5 and TRBJ1-6; D not resolved. The CDR3 runs to 15 residues. V dropped 2 bases and J dropped 6 bases, with 11 bases sitting between them. Germline CDR1 and CDR2: MNHEY and SVGAGI. This chain's CDR3 is CASSYGSVVNSPLHF. The CDR3 DNA is TGTGCCAGCAGTTACGGTTCAGTTGTTAATTCACCCCTCCACTTT.

This chain joins TRBV19 and TRBJ2-2, with TRBD2 matching 9 bases. V was pared by 6 bases and J by 7 bases, with 6 bases of the junction left unmatched. The CDR3 is made up of 14 amino acids. Germline V lookup: CDR1 LNHDA, CDR2 SQIVND (reference sequence). DNA of the CDR3: TGTGCCAGTAGAACCGGGACTAGCATCGGGGAGCTGTTTTTT. It translates to CASRTGTSIGELFF.

V gene TRBV6-5 combines with J gene TRBJ1-2; a weak D match, TRBD1 (5 bases). The length of the CDR3 is 13 residues. V lost 4 bases, J lost 4 bases, and 10 bases lay in between. The V gene's germline CDR1 is MNHEY and CDR2 SVGAGI. CDR3 nucleotide sequence: TGTGCCAGCAGTTCCGCGGGGGGCTATGGCTACACCTTC. This encodes CASSSAGGYGYTF.

J is TRBJ2-1 and V is TRBV2; D is undetermined. With 7 bases removed from V and 7 bases from J, the gap between germline ends came to 5 bases. Germline values: CDR1 SNHLY, CDR2 FYNNEI. The CDR3 is 10 residues long. The CDR3 reads CASTGNEQFF. As DNA, the CDR3 is TGTGCCAGCACCGGTAATGAGCAGTTCTTC.

This clone occurred once. The chain links TRBV2 to TRBJ2-3, with 7 bases fitting TRBD1. The CDR3 sequence is 13 residues long. In germline, CDR1 is SNHLY, CDR2 FYNNEI. With V trimmed by 5 bases and J by 7 bases, 6 bases remained unmatched. The chain's CDR3 is CASSTGVLNTQYF. Here the CDR3 DNA reads TGTGCCAGCAGTACAGGGGTTTTGAATACGCAGTATTTT.

This clone was detected a few times. J is TRBJ1-6 and V is TRBV15; TRBD1 agrees at 7 bases. CDR3 length: 15 amino acids. V lost 0 bases and J lost 7; bases outside the gene matches: 3. Germline CDR1 LNHNV, CDR2 YYDKDF (reference sequence). CDR3 nucleotide sequence: TGTGCCACCAGCAGAGATCGAGGGGGCAATTCACCCCTCCACTTT. It encodes CATSRDRGGNSPLHF. The full variable domain, in which reference TRBV15 and TRBJ1-6 provide the parts outside the CDR3, is DAMVIQNPRYQVTQFGKPVTLSCSQTLNHNVMYWYQQKSSQAPKLLFHYYDKDFNNEADTPDNFQSRRPNTSFCFLDIRSPGLGDTAMYLCATSRDRGGNSPLHFGNGTRLTVT.

The rearrangement links TRBV5-5 to TRBJ2-1; tentatively, D is TRBD2 (6 bases). This CDR3 contains 15 residues. From germline, CDR1 is SGHKS and CDR2 YYEKEE (reference sequence). V lost 1 base and J lost 0, with 8 bases in between. This CDR3 reads CASSLNSGSYNEQFF. CDR3 bases: TGTGCCAGCAGCTTGAATAGCGGCTCCTACAATGAGCAGTTCTTC. Looking up the rest from reference TRBV5-5 and TRBJ2-1 gives the full variable domain: DAGVTQSPTHLIKTRGQQVTLRCSPISGHKSVSWYQQVLGQGPQFIFQYYEKEERGRGNFPDRFSARQFPNYSSELNVNALLLGDSALYLCASSLNSGSYNEQFFGPGTRLTVL.